This T cell receptor beta chain comes out of a study of CD8 T cells in Susac syndrome. Random hexamers were used to reverse transcribe 0.5 to 1 ug of RNA. It was immunoSEQ multiplex PCR that amplified TCR beta CDR3 across 54 Vbeta and 13 Jbeta. TCRdb reprocessed the immunoSEQ multiplex PCR reads via MiXCR and lists one record per CDR3 protein. This sample has about 100,000 distinct CDR3 sequences, with about 93% found just once. Peripheral blood CD8+ and CD4+ T cells were profiled by TCR beta sequencing. FACS was used to enrich TEMRA cells, whereas the CD8+ and CD4+ T cells were obtained by negative isolation. The germline V gene has CDR1 SGHTS and CDR2 YDEGEE. Trimming took 4 bases from V and 0 from J, leaving 14 bases between them. The CDR3 has 17 residues.

The sample taken for sequencing was CD8+ T cells from PBMCs. The sequence was obtained from a human donor in good health. The chain has TRBV5-8 and TRBJ2-6; no clear D. CDR3 in amino acids: CASSPGPLFSGANVLTF. The CDR3 DNA sequence: TGTGCCAGCAGCCCTGGACCGCTCTTCTCTGGGGCCAACGTCCTGACTTTC.